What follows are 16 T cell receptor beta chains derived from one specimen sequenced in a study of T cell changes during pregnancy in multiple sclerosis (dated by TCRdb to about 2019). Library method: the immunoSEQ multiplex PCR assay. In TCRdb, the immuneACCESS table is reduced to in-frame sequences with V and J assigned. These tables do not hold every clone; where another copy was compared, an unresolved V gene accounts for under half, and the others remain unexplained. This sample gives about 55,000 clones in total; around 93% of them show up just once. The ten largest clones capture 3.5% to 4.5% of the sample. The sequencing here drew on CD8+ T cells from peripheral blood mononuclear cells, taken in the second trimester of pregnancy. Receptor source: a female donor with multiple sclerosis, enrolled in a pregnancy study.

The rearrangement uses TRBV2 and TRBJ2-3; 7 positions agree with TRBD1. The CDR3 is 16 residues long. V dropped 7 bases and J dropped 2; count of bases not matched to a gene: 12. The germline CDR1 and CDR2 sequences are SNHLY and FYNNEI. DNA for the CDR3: TGTGCCAGCATGACAGGGCCTCTGAGCTACACAGATACGCAGTATTTT. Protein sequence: CASMTGPLSYTDTQYF.

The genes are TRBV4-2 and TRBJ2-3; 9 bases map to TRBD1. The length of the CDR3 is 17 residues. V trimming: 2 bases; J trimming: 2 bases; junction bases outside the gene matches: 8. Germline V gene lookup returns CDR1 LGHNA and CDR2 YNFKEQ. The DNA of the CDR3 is TGTGCCAGCAGCCAAAACCCGGGACAGGGAACCACAGATACGCAGTATTTT. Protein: CASSQNPGQGTTDTQYF.

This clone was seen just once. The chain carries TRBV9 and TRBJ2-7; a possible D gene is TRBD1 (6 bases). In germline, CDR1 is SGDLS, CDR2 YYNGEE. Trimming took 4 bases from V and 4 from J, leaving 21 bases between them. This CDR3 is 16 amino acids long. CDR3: CASSPSTGLHSYEQYF. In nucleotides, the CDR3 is TGTGCCAGCAGCCCGTCGACAGGCCTCCACTCTTACGAGCAGTACTTC.

For the CDR3, the DNA is TGTGCCAAGGAGACTAGTGGCGTTTTGGACAATGAGCAGTTCTTC. Translation: CAKETSGVLDNEQFF. The V and J genes are TRBV27 and TRBJ2-1; possible D gene TRBD2, 6 bases. Trimming removed 10 bases from V and 5 bases from J, with 21 bases in between. The CDR3 runs to 15 residues. Per germline, CDR1 MNHEY and CDR2 SMNVEV (reference sequence).

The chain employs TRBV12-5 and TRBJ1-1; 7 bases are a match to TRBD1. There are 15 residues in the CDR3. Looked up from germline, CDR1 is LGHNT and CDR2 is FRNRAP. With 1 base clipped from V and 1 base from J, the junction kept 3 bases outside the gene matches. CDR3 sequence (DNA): TGTGCTAGTGGTTTGGCGACAGGGACGAACACTGAAGCTTTCTTT. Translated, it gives CASGLATGTNTEAFF.

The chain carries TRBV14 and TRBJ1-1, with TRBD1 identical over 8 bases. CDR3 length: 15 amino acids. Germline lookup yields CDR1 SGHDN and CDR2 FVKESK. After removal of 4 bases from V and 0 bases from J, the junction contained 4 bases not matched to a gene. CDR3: CASSPRQGLNTEAFF. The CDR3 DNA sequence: TGTGCCAGCAGCCCCAGACAGGGGCTGAACACTGAAGCTTTCTTT.

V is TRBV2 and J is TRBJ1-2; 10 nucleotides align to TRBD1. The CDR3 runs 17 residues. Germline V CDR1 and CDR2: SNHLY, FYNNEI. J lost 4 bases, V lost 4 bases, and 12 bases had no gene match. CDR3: CASSGEGQGWPPYGYTF. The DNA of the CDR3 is TGTGCCAGCAGTGGGGAGGGACAGGGGTGGCCCCCCTATGGCTACACCTTC. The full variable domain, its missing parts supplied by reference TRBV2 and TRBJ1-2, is EPEVTQTPSHQVTQMGQEVILRCVPISNHLYFYWYRQILGQKVEFLVSFYNNEISEKSEIFDDQFSVERPDGSNFTLKIRSTKLEDSAMYFCASSGEGQGWPPYGYTFGSGTRLTVV.

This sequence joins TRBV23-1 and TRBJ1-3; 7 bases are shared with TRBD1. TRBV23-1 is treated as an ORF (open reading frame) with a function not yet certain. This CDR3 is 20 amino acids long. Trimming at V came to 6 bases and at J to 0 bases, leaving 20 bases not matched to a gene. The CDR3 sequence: CASRFPGQKDLYRSGNTIYF. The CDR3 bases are TGCGCCAGCAGATTTCCGGGACAGAAAGATCTTTATCGCTCTGGAAACACCATATATTTT.

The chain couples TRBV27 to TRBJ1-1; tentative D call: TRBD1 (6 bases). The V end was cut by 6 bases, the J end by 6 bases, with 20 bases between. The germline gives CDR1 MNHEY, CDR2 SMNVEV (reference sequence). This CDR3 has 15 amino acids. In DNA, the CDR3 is TGTGCCAGCAGCCCCTGGCAGGGGACGGTCCCTGAAGCTTTCTTT. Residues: CASSPWQGTVPEAFF.

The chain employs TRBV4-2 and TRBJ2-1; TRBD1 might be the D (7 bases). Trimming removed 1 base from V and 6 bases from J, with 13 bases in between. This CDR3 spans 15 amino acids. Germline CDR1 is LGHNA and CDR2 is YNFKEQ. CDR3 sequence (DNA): TGTGCCAGCAGCCAAGCCAGGGGGGATAGCAATGAGCAGTTCTTC. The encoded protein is CASSQARGDSNEQFF.

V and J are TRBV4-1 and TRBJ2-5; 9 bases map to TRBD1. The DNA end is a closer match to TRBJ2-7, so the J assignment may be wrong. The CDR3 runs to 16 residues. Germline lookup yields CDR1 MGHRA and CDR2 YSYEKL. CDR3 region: CASSQVTGQGPYEQYF. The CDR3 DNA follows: TGCGCCAGCAGCCAAGTGACGGGACAGGGCCCCTACGAGCAGTACTTC.

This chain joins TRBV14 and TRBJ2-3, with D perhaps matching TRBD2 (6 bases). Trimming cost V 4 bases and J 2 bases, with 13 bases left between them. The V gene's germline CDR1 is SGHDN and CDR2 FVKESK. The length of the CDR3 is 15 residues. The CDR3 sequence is CASSPRPGVTDTQYF. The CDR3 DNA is TGTGCCAGCAGCCCCCGACCGGGAGTCACAGATACGCAGTATTTT.

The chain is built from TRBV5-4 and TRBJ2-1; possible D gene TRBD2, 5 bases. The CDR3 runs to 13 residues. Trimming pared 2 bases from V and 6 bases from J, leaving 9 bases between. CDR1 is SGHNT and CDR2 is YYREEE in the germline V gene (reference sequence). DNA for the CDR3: TGTGCCAGCAGCTTTAGCGTGGGCAATGAGCAGTTCTTC. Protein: CASSFSVGNEQFF.

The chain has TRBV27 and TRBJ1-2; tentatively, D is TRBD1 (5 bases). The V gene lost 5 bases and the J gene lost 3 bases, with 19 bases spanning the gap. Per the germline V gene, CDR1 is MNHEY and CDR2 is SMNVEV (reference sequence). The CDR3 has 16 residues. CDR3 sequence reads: CASSESAGGGYYGYTF. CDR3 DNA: TGTGCCAGCAGTGAGTCCGCGGGGGGGGGATACTATGGCTACACCTTC.

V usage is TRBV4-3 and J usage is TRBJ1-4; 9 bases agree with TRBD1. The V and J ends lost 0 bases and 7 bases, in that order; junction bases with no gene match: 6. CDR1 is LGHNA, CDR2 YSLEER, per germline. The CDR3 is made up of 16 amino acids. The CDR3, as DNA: TGCGCCAGCAGCCAAGATGCCCGGGACAGGGTTGAAAAACTGTTTTTT. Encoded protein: CASSQDARDRVEKLFF.

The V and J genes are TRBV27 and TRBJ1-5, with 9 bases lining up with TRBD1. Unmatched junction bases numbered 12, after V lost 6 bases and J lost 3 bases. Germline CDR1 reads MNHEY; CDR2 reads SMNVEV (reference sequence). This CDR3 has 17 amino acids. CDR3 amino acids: CASSTGTGWSINQPQHF. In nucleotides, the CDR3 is TGTGCCAGCAGCACCGGGACAGGGTGGAGTATCAATCAGCCCCAGCATTTT.